This is a list of T cell receptor beta chains from one sample in a study of cytomegalovirus exposure and HLA in healthy donors. Using immunoSEQ multiplex PCR, the repertoire was profiled, and TCRdb retains in-frame clones only, with some absent. The table includes under 85,000 clones, 94% detected once. The sample was PBMCs. Receptors originate from a woman between 18 and 29 years old in good health and CMV-seropositive. The CDR3 runs from the conserved cysteine through the conserved F or W. The order of the fields is J gene, clone size, D gene, CDR3 length, V gene, CDR3 protein, CDR3 DNA. A D gene is named only where the DNA matches it firmly. The size entry is marked missing in some rows and otherwise reads once, few, many or a size class.

>TRBJ2-5|few|TRBD2|15|TRBV19
CASSLAGGPRETQYF
TGTGCCAGTAGTTTAGCGGGGGGGCCTAGAGAGACCCAGTACTTC
>TRBJ2-3|-|TRBD2|16|TRBV11-2
CASSLGAGEHTDTQYF
TGTGCCAGCAGCTTAGGAGCGGGGGAACACACAGATACGCAGTATTTT
>TRBJ2-3|-|TRBD2|15|TRBV2
CASSVIAGASDTQYF
TGTGCCAGCAGTGTCATAGCGGGAGCATCAGATACGCAGTATTTT
>TRBJ1-3|-|-|15|TRBV11-2
CASSSLRASGNTIYF
TGTGCCAGCAGCTCCCTACGGGCATCGGGGAACACCATATATTTT
>TRBJ1-6|-|TRBD1|18|TRBV5-1
CASSDSRQGSSYNSPLHF
TGCGCCAGCAGCGACTCTCGACAGGGGAGCTCCTATAATTCACCCCTCCACTTT
>TRBJ2-3|-|TRBD1|15|TRBV29-1
CSASTGGSRADTQYF
TGCAGCGCCTCAACAGGGGGCAGTAGGGCAGATACGCAGTATTTT
>TRBJ1-5|-|TRBD1|14|TRBV6-5
CASSRDRVNQPQHF
TGTGCCAGCAGTAGGGACAGGGTCAATCAGCCCCAGCATTTT
>TRBJ2-3|-|TRBD2|17|TRBV9
CASSAGTSGSRADTQYF
TGTGCCAGCAGCGCAGGGACTAGCGGGAGTAGGGCAGATACGCAGTATTTT
>TRBJ2-2|-|-|17|TRBV9
CASSVSSAPHDTGELFF
TGTGCCAGCAGCGTAAGCAGCGCTCCCCACGACACCGGGGAGCTGTTTTTT
>TRBJ2-7|once|TRBD1|14|TRBV27
CASRGTGFFYEQYF
TGTGCCAGCCGCGGGACAGGATTTTTCTACGAGCAGTACTTC